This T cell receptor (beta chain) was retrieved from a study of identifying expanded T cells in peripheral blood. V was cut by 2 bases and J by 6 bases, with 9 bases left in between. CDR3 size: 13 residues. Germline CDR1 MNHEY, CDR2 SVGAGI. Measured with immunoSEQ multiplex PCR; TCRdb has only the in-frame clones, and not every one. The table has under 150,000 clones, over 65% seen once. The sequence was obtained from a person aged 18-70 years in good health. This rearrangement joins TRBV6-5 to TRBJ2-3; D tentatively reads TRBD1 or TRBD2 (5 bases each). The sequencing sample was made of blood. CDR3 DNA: TGTGCCAGCAGTTACCACGGGGCGGATACGCAGTATTTT. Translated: CASSYHGADTQYF.